This paragraph covers one TCR beta chain sequence. Its specificity is not known. With 1 base removed from V and 3 bases from J, the gap between germline ends came to 7 bases. Germline V gene data show CDR1 as MGHRA and CDR2 as YSYEKL. The CDR3 sequence is 14 residues long. Sequenced by immunoSEQ multiplex PCR; TCRdb stores in-frame clones only, minus some. The sample has about 700,000 clones; approximately 90% are singletons. The source of the sample is a study of shared clonotypes between healthy human individuals. Selected positively for CCR7 and CD45RO-negative, naive CD8 cells excluded terminally differentiated effector memory CD45RA+ cells. Study-wide findings and caveats: In this cohort, only blood was sampled, and tissue repertoires likely differ. Generation probabilities of non-shared clonotypes were lower (relative to those shared by all four donors). Shared across several donors were around 5% of the naive CD4 clonotypes.

Sample: naive CD8+ T cells sorted from blood. The V call is TRBV4-1, the J call TRBJ1-5; D is undetermined. The receptor was derived from a man aged 30-40 years in good health. CDR3 residues: CASSQVQYNQPQHF. CDR3 nucleotides: TGCGCCAGCAGCCAAGTCCAGTACAATCAGCCCCAGCATTTT.